These T cell receptor beta chains were read from a single sample in a study of T-cell reconstitution after alpha-beta-depleted transplantation in children. TCRdb analysed the PCR reads with MiXCR anew, one entry per CDR3 protein. Among some 200,000 distinct CDR3 sequences listed, roughly 8.1% were seen once. Sequences were derived from PBMCs, mostly from graft donor cells, sampled 360 days after TCRalphabeta/CD19-depleted stem cell transplant. These receptors were obtained from a male patient aged 2-15 years who had a stem cell transplant for acute myeloid leukemia, so the T cells may come from the graft donor. Both conserved end residues are part of each CDR3. The D gene is left open where the match is weak. Clone size is shown for a subset of rows, as once, few, many or a class of expanded clone.

j_call: TRBJ2-3; clone_size: many; v_call: TRBV20-1; d_call: TRBD2; cdr3_nt: TGCAGTGCTAGAGAGCCTAGCGGGGGAAGCACAGATACGCAGTATTTT; cdr3_aa: CSAREPSGGSTDTQYF
j_call: TRBJ2-1; clone_size: many; v_call: TRBV20-1; d_call: TRBD2; cdr3_nt: TGCAGTGCTACCCGACTAGCGGGAGGGCCTACGAAGGATGAGCAGTTCTTC; cdr3_aa: CSATRLAGGPTKDEQFF
j_call: TRBJ2-3; clone_size: many; v_call: TRBV5-1; d_call: NA; cdr3_nt: TGCGCCAGCAGCCCCCGACTGAGCACAGATACGCAGTATTTT; cdr3_aa: CASSPRLSTDTQYF
j_call: TRBJ1-6; clone_size: many; v_call: TRBV20-1; d_call: NA; cdr3_nt: TGCAGTGCAAATGCCCCGGACGGATTGGATTCACCCCTCCACTTT; cdr3_aa: CSANAPDGLDSPLHF
j_call: TRBJ2-2; clone_size: NA; v_call: TRBV7-8; d_call: NA; cdr3_nt: TGTGCCAGCAGCCCGCGATACACCGGGGAGCTGTTTTTT; cdr3_aa: CASSPRYTGELFF
j_call: TRBJ2-1; clone_size: few; v_call: TRBV20-1; d_call: NA; cdr3_nt: TGCAGTGCTAGAGAGGGGTTTAGCGGAGTTTACAATGAGCAGTTCTTC; cdr3_aa: CSAREGFSGVYNEQFF
j_call: TRBJ2-7; clone_size: NA; v_call: TRBV4-3; d_call: TRBD2; cdr3_nt: TGCGCCAGCAGCCCCGGACTAGCGGTATACGAGCAGTACTTC; cdr3_aa: CASSPGLAVYEQYF
j_call: TRBJ2-1; clone_size: many; v_call: TRBV20-1; d_call: TRBD2; cdr3_nt: TGCAGTGTTTCCGGGACTAACTCCTACAATGAGCAGTTCTTC; cdr3_aa: CSVSGTNSYNEQFF
j_call: TRBJ2-2; clone_size: few; v_call: TRBV5-1; d_call: NA; cdr3_nt: TGCGCCAGCAGCTTTTCTCGGTATTGGCAGGTTGGACCACGAACCGGGGAGCTGTTTTTT; cdr3_aa: CASSFSRYWQVGPRTGELFF
j_call: TRBJ1-5; clone_size: few; v_call: TRBV12-3/TRBV12-4; d_call: TRBD1; cdr3_nt: TGTGCCAGCAGGGGACAGGGCAATCAGCCCCAGCATTTT; cdr3_aa: CASRGQGNQPQHF
j_call: TRBJ2-7; clone_size: NA; v_call: TRBV20-1; d_call: TRBD2; cdr3_nt: TGCAGTGCTAGACCGCTAGCGGGAGGGTCGAGCTCCTACGAGCAGTACTTC; cdr3_aa: CSARPLAGGSSSYEQYF
j_call: TRBJ2-1; clone_size: NA; v_call: TRBV3-1; d_call: TRBD2; cdr3_nt: TGTGCCAACCCGTTACTAGGGAGGGTAGACAATGAGCAGTTCTTC; cdr3_aa: CANPLLGRVDNEQFF
j_call: TRBJ2-1; clone_size: many; v_call: TRBV7-2; d_call: TRBD2; cdr3_nt: TGTGCCAGCAGCGCTAAGCTCCCGCGGGGGGGCAATGAGCAGTTCTTC; cdr3_aa: CASSAKLPRGGNEQFF
j_call: TRBJ2-1; clone_size: NA; v_call: TRBV7-2; d_call: NA; cdr3_nt: TGTGCCAGCAGCTTAGGACTGCCTCCAGAGCAGTTCTTC; cdr3_aa: CASSLGLPPEQFF
j_call: TRBJ1-1; clone_size: many; v_call: TRBV10-3; d_call: NA; cdr3_nt: TGTGCCATCCTGAGGGACGGTAATGAAGCTTTCTTT; cdr3_aa: CAILRDGNEAFF
j_call: TRBJ2-2; clone_size: NA; v_call: TRBV7-2; d_call: TRBD2; cdr3_nt: TGTGCCAGCAGCCCGAGAACAGCGGGAGGTCACACCGGGGAGCTGTTTTTT; cdr3_aa: CASSPRTAGGHTGELFF